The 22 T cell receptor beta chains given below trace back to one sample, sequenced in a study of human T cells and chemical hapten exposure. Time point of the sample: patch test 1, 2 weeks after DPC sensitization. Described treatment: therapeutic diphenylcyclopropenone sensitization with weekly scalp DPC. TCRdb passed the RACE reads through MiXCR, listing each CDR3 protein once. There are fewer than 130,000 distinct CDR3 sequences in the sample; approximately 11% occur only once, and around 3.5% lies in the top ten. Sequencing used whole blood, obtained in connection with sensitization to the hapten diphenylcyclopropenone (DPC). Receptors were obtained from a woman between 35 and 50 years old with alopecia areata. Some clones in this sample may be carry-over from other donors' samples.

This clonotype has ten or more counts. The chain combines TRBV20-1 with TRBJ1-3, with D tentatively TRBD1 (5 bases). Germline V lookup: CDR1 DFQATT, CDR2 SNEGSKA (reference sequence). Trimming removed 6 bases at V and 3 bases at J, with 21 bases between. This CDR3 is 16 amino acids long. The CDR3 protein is CSALPGRAGRGNTIYF. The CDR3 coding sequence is TGCAGTGCCCTCCCGGGCAGGGCAGGTCGTGGAAACACCATATATTTT.

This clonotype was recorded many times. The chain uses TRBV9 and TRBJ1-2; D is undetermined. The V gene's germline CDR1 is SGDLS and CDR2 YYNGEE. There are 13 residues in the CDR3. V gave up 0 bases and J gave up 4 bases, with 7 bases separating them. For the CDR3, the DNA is TGTGCCAGCAGCGTAGCCCCAGGCTATGGCTACACCTTC. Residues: CASSVAPGYGYTF. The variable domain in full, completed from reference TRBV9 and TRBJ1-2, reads DSGVTQTPKHLITATGQRVTLRCSPRSGDLSVYWYQQSLDQGLQFLIQYYNGEERAKGNILERFSAQQFPDLHSELNLSSLELGDSALYFCASSVAPGYGYTFGSGTRLTVV.

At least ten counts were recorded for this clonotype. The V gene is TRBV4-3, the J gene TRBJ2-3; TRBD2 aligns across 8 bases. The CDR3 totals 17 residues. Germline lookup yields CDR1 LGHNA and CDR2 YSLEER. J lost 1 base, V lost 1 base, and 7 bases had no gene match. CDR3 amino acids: CASSQGGRGAGTDTQYF. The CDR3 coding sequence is TGCGCCAGCAGCCAAGGCGGGCGGGGGGCTGGCACAGATACGCAGTATTTT.

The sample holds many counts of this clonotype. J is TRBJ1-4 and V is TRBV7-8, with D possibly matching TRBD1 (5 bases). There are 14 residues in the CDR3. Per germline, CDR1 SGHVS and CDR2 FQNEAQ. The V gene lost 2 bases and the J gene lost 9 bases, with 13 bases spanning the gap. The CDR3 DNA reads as TGTGCCAGCAGCTTATTGTCCCAGGGTCAAAAACTGTTTTTT. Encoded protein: CASSLLSQGQKLFF.

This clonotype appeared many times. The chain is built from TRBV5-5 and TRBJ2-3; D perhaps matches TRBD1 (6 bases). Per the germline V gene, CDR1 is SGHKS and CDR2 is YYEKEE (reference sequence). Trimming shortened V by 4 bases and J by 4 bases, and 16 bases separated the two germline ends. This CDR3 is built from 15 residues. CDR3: CASSALPGAADTQYF. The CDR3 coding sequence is TGTGCCAGCAGCGCCCTACCAGGGGCTGCAGATACGCAGTATTTT.

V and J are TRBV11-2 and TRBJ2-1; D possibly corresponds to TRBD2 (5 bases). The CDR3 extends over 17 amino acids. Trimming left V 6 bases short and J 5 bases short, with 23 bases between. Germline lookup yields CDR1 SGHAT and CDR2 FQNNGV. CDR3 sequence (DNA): TGTGCCAGCAGTTCAGGAAGGCGGACGGACGGGGACAATGAGCAGTTCTTC. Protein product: CASSSGRRTDGDNEQFF.

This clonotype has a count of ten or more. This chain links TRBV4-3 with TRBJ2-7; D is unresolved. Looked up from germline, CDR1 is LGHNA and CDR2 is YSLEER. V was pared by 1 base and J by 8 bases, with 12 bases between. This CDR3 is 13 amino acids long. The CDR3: CASSQGGRVKQYF. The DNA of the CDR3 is TGCGCCAGCAGCCAAGGGGGAAGGGTCAAGCAGTACTTC.

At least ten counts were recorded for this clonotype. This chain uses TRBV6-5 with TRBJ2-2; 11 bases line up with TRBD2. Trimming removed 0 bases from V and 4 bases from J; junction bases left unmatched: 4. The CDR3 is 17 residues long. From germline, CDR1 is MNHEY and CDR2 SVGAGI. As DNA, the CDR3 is TGTGCCAGCAGTTACTCGCCTAGCGGGAGGTTCACCGGGGAGCTGTTTTTT. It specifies CASSYSPSGRFTGELFF.

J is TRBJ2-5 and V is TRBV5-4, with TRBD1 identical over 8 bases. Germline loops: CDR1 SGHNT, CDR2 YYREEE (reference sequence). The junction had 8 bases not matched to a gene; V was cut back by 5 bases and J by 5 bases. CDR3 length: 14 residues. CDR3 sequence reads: CASRMGTGMETQYF. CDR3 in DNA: TGTGCCAGCAGGATGGGGACAGGAATGGAGACCCAGTACTTC. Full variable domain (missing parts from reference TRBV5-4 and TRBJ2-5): ETGVTQSPTHLIKTRGQQVTLRCSSQSGHNTVSWYQQALGQGPQFIFQYYREEENGRGNFPPRFSGLQFPNYSSELNVNALELDDSALYLCASRMGTGMETQYFGPGTRLLVL.

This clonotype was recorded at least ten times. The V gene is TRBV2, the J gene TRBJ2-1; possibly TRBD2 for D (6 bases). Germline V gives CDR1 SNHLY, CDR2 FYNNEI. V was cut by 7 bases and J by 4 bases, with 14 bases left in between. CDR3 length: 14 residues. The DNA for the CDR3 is TGTGCCAGCAAGTCGGAGGGGAATTACAATGAGCAGTTCTTC. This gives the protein CASKSEGNYNEQFF. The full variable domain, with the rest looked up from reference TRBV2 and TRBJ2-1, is EPEVTQTPSHQVTQMGQEVILRCVPISNHLYFYWYRQILGQKVEFLVSFYNNEISEKSEIFDDQFSVERPDGSNFTLKIRSTKLEDSAMYFCASKSEGNYNEQFFGPGTRLTVL.

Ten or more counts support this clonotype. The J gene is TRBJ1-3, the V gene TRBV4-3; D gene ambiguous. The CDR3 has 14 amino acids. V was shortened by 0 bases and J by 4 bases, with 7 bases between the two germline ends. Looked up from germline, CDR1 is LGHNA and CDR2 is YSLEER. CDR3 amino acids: CASSQDMSGNTIYF. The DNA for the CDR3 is TGCGCCAGCAGCCAAGATATGTCCGGAAACACCATATATTTT.

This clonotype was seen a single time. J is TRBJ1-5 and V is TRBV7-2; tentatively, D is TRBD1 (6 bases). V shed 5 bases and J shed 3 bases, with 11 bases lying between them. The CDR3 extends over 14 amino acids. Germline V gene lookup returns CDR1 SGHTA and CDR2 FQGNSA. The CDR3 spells CASSLGQHNQPQHF. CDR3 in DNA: TGTGCCAGCAGCCTAGGACAGCACAATCAGCCCCAGCATTTT.

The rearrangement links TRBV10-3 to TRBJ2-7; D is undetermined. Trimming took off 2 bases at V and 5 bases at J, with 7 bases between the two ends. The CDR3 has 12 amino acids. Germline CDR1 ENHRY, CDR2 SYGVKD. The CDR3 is CAISERIDEQYF. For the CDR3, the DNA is TGTGCCATCAGTGAGAGGATAGACGAGCAGTACTTC.

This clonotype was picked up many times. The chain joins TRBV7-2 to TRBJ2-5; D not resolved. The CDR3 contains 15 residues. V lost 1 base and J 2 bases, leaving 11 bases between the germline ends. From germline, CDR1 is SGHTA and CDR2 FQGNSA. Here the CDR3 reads CASSLVGVPQETQYF. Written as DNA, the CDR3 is TGTGCCAGCAGCTTAGTTGGAGTACCACAAGAGACCCAGTACTTC.

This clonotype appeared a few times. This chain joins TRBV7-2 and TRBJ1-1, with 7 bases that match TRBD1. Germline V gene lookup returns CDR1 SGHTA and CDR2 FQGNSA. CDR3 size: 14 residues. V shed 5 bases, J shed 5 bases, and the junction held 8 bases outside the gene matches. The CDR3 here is CASSRGQEGTEAFF. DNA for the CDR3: TGTGCCAGCAGCCGCGGACAGGAGGGGACTGAAGCTTTCTTT.

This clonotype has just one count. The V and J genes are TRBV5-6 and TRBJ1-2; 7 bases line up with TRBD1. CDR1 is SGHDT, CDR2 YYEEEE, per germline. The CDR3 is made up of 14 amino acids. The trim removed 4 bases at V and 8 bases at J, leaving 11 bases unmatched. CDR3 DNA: TGTGCCAGCAGCCCTGACAGGGCCCAAGGAGGCTACACCTTC. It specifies CASSPDRAQGGYTF.

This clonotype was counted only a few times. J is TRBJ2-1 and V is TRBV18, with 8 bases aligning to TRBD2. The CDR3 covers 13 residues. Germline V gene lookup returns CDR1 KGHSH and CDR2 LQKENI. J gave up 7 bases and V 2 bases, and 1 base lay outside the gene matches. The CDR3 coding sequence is TGTGCCAGCTCACCATCTAGCGGGAATGAGCAGTTCTTC. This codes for CASSPSSGNEQFF.

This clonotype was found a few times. The CDR3 here is CASSIVQGAYEQYF. In DNA, the CDR3 is TGTGCCAGTAGTATCGTGCAGGGCGCCTACGAGCAGTACTTC. V is TRBV19 and J is TRBJ2-7; the D gene is possibly TRBD1 (5 bases). Trimming removed 3 bases from V and 2 bases from J, with 11 bases in between. This CDR3 is 14 amino acids long. Per germline, CDR1 LNHDA and CDR2 SQIVND (reference sequence). Filled out from reference TRBV19 and TRBJ2-7, the complete variable domain reads DGGITQSPKYLFRKEGQNVTLSCEQNLNHDAMYWYRQDPGQGLRLIYYSQIVNDFQKGDIAEGYSVSREKKESFPLTVTSAQKNPTAFYLCASSIVQGAYEQYFGPGTRLTVT.

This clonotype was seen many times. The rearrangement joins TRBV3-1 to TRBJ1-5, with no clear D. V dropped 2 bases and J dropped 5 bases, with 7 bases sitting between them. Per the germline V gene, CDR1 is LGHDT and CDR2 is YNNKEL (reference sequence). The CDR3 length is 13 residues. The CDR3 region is CASSQRPDQPQHF. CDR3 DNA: TGTGCCAGCAGCCAAAGGCCAGATCAGCCCCAGCATTTT. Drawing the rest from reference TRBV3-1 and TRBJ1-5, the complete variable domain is DTAVSQTPKYLVTQMGNDKSIKCEQNLGHDTMYWYKQDSKKFLKIMFSYNNKELIINETVPNRFSPKSPDKAHLNLHINSLELGDSAVYFCASSQRPDQPQHFGDGTRLSIL.

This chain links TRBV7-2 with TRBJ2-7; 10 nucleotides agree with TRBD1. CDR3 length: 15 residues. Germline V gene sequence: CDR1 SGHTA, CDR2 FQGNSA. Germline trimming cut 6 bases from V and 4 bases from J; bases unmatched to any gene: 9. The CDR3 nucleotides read TGTGCCAGCAGTCGAACCGGACAGGGGGGGTACGAGCAGTACTTC. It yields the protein CASSRTGQGGYEQYF.

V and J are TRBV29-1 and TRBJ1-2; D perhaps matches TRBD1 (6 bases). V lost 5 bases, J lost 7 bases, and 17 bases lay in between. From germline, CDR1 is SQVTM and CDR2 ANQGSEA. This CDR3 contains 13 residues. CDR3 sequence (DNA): TGCAGCGTTCTGCTGACGGGGGCGGGTGGCTACACCTTC. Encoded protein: CSVLLTGAGGYTF.

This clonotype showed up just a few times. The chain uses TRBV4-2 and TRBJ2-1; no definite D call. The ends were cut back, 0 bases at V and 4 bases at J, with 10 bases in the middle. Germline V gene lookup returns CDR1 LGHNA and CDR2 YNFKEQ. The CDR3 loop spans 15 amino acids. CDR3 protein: CASSQDGPPYNEQFF. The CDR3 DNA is TGTGCCAGCAGCCAAGATGGGCCACCTTACAATGAGCAGTTCTTC.